The present TCR beta chain was sequenced within a study of blood T cell repertoires in COVID-19. Study as a whole: Sources were T cells, B-cell-depleted T cells, or PBMCs; the material itself was cDNA or gDNA.

Ages ranged from about 18 to 89 years, with residence in 20 to 30 US areas. Contact with a PCR-confirmed or clinician-diagnosed COVID-19 case occurred within 2 weeks of entry. This clone was observed a few times. Germline V lookup: CDR1 SGHTA, CDR2 FQGNSA. The CDR3 covers 15 residues. Unmatched junction bases numbered 8, after V lost 5 bases and J lost 3 bases. Original processing methods: Nucleated cell number was recorded as an estimate derived from reference gene primer amplification. Measured with immunoSEQ multiplex PCR; TCRdb has only the in-frame clones, and not every one. V and J calls and clone size are as listed in that table; D and trimming were resolved from the DNA. The sample includes 200,000 to 250,000 clones, almost 90% of them seen just once.

The sample was PBMCs or T cells enriched from blood (not recorded which). This chain connects TRBV7-2 to TRBJ1-2; 8 bases match TRBD1. The receptor comes from a man aged 25-40 years who had been exposed to COVID-19. This CDR3 reads CASSRTGIPYYGYTF. In DNA, the CDR3 is TGTGCCAGCAGCCGGACAGGGATCCCCTACTATGGCTACACCTTC. The complete variable domain, with remaining parts taken from reference TRBV7-2 and TRBJ1-2, reads GAGVSQSPSNKVTEKGKDVELRCDPISGHTALYWYRQSLGQGLEFLIYFQGNSAPDKSGLPSDRFSAERTGGSVSTLTIQRTQQEDSAVYLCASSRTGIPYYGYTFGSGTRLTVV.